These T cell receptor beta chains were read from a single sample in a study of CD8 T cells in Susac syndrome. A single record per CDR3 protein comes from TCRdb applying MiXCR to the immunoSEQ multiplex PCR reads. The sample includes around 230,000 distinct CDR3 sequences, 95% of them seen just once. Sequences were obtained from CD4+ T cells from PBMCs. The receptors come from a human donor with multiple sclerosis. The CDR3 runs from the conserved cysteine through the conserved F or W. The D gene is left open where the match is weak.

TRBJ1-5	TRBV23-1	-	TGCGCCAGCAGTCAATCTAAGGGATCCCAGCCCCAGCATTTT	CASSQSKGSQPQHF
TRBJ2-7	TRBV7-9	TRBD2	TGTGCCAGCAGTATCGTGGTGGGTAGCGGGGGGCCCTACGAGCAGTACTTC	CASSIVVGSGGPYEQYF
TRBJ2-1	TRBV20-1	TRBD2	TGCAGTGCTAGAGCCCTAGCGGACTACAATGAGCAGTTCTTC	CSARALADYNEQFF
TRBJ2-1	TRBV2	TRBD2	TGTGCCAGCAGTGATCCGGGCCCGGGGGGTGATGAGCAGTTCTTC	CASSDPGPGGDEQFF
TRBJ1-3	TRBV29-1	-	TGCAGCGTCGCAGACGTAGTGTTGAGGGACACCATATATTTT	CSVADVVLRDTIYF
TRBJ1-5	TRBV4-1	-	TGCGCCAGCAGCCAAGAGGGAAGGAATAGCAATCAGCCCCAGCATTTT	CASSQEGRNSNQPQHF
TRBJ2-1	TRBV3-1	TRBD2	TGTGCCAGCAGCCAAGATCAAGGGCTAGCGGGAGAGAATGAGCAGTTCTTC	CASSQDQGLAGENEQFF
TRBJ2-7	TRBV5-1	-	TGCGCCAGCAGCTATGCAGGCTTCACCTACGAGCAGTACTTC	CASSYAGFTYEQYF
TRBJ1-2	TRBV4-2	-	TGTGCCAGCAGCCGGGGGGGCACCAACTATGGCTACACCTTC	CASSRGGTNYGYTF
TRBJ2-3	TRBV29-1	-	TGCAGCGTTGGCACCAGGAGCACAGATACGCAGTATTTT	CSVGTRSTDTQYF
TRBJ2-2	TRBV5-1	TRBD1	TGCGCCAGCAGCTCCGCCGGGACAGGGGGCGAGGGGTTTAACACCGGGGAGCTGTTTTTT	CASSSAGTGGEGFNTGELFF
TRBJ2-7	TRBV7-2	-	TGTGCCAGCAGCTTAGAGCTAGGGGGGTTCGAGCAGTACTTC	CASSLELGGFEQYF
TRBJ2-3	TRBV7-8	TRBD2	TGTGCCAGCAGCCCGAGGACTAGCTTTGCAGATACGCAGTATTTT	CASSPRTSFADTQYF
TRBJ1-1	TRBV20-1	-	TGCAGTGCTAGGTCCACCATATCGAACACTGAAGCTTTCTTT	CSARSTISNTEAFF
TRBJ2-7	TRBV20-1	TRBD1	TGCAGTGCTAGACCCGGGACAGGGGGCGCGAGTGCCTCCTACGAGCAGTACTTC	CSARPGTGGASASYEQYF
TRBJ1-5	TRBV29-1	-	TGCAGCGCTCGGGGGGATGGGAGCAATCAGCCCCAGCATTTT	CSARGDGSNQPQHF
TRBJ1-1	TRBV12-3/TRBV12-4	TRBD1	TGTGCCAGCAGAATGACAGGGAGCCTGAACACTGAAGCTTTCTTT	CASRMTGSLNTEAFF
TRBJ1-1	TRBV5-1	-	TGCGCCAGCAGCTATAACCACAACACTGAAGCTTTCTTT	CASSYNHNTEAFF
TRBJ2-1	TRBV4-2	-	TGTGCCAGCAGCCAAGATTTGCCTGCCCACTACAATGAGCAGTTCTTC	CASSQDLPAHYNEQFF
TRBJ2-3	TRBV7-9	TRBD1	TGTGCCAGCAGCTTAGTCGGACAGGGGACAGATACGCAGTATTTT	CASSLVGQGTDTQYF
TRBJ2-1	TRBV12-3/TRBV12-4	-	TGTGCCAGCAGTTTTTCCCAGGGGATGGACAATGAGCAGTTCTTC	CASSFSQGMDNEQFF
TRBJ2-1	TRBV6-6	-	TGTGCCAGCGGATTCGGACAGAGCTCCTACAATGAGCAGTTCTTC	CASGFGQSSYNEQFF
TRBJ2-5	TRBV7-7	TRBD2	TGTGCTAGCAGCTCTGGCCCAGCGGGAGTGGGGACCCAGTACTTC	CASSSGPAGVGTQYF
TRBJ1-2	TRBV7-2	-	TGTGCCAGCAGCTTGGACGGGAAACGGGATGGCTACACCTTC	CASSLDGKRDGYTF